The present T cell receptor beta chain was sequenced within a study of control samples from healthy donors and cancer patients. Data came from immunoSEQ multiplex PCR; TCRdb stores just in-frame clones and leaves some out. The data show 70,000 to 100,000 clones, roughly 91% seen once. Germline assignment: CDR1 SEHNR and CDR2 FQNEAQ (reference sequence). CDR3 length equals 13 residues. V was trimmed by 3 bases and J by 7 bases, leaving 7 bases between them. The material sequenced was blood. This sequence was found in an older woman in good health. The chain joins TRBV7-9 to TRBJ1-6, with D unresolved. CDR3 nucleotide sequence: TGTGCCAGCAGCTTTGACCTGAATTCACCCCTCCACTTT. Translating gives CASSFDLNSPLHF.